This T cell receptor (beta chain) was identified during a study of radiotherapy plus CTLA-4 blockade in lung cancer. Overall study: 15% to 20% of enrolled patients responded objectively, and approximately 34% had disease control.

CDR3 length equals 14 residues. V was pared by 3 bases and J by 10 bases, with 8 bases of the junction left unmatched. Germline CDR1 reads WNHNN; CDR2 reads SYGVQD (reference sequence). The study, taken as a whole, reports: An expansion of tumor-derived TCR clones occurred in blood after radiotherapy plus ipilimumab.

Clones were read by immunoSEQ multiplex PCR, and TCRdb kept only the in-frame ones, dropping some. The sample has fewer than 65,000 clones, 70% to 90% seen once. Comment on this clone: The antigen is not known.

The TCR originated in a human donor with non-small cell lung cancer whose response to radiotherapy plus ipilimumab could not be evaluated. The genes are TRBV10-1 and TRBJ2-1; 8 bases fit TRBD2. The sample was peripheral blood, taken from a patient treated with radiotherapy plus ipilimumab. The CDR3 DNA is TGCGCCAGCAGTGATAAGCGGGAGTTGAAAGAGCAGTTCTTC. Its translation: CASSDKRELKEQFF.